This passage covers 30 T cell receptor beta chains from one sample sequenced in a study of blood T cell repertoires in COVID-19. Data came from immunoSEQ multiplex PCR; TCRdb stores just in-frame clones and leaves some out. The sample yields tens of thousands of clones, 90% seen once. The sample comprised peripheral blood. The receptors derive from a man aged 45-60 years with COVID-19, enrolled during active disease.

This sequence joins TRBV30 and TRBJ2-7; D perhaps matches TRBD2 (6 bases). The CDR3 sequence is 14 residues long. Germline V gene data show CDR1 as GTSNPN and CDR2 as SVGIG (reference sequence). Trimming took off 5 bases at V and 5 bases at J, with 19 bases between the two ends. The CDR3 is CAWGRRREPNEQYF. CDR3 nucleotide sequence: TGTGCCTGGGGGAGAAGGAGGGAGCCCAACGAGCAGTACTTC.

This clone has a single count. CDR3 sequence reads: CASSQEDRGAGGYTF. As DNA, the CDR3 is TGTGCCAGCAGCCAAGAGGACCGGGGGGCAGGAGGCTACACCTTC. The gene calls are TRBV3-1 (or the pseudogene TRBV3-2) and TRBJ1-2; D is perhaps TRBD1 (6 bases). The V end lost 0 bases, the J end lost 8 bases, and 16 bases lay between the germline ends. There are 15 residues in the CDR3. The germline gives CDR1 LGHDT, CDR2 YNNKEL (reference sequence).

The V call is TRBV19, the J call TRBJ2-3; 8 positions agree with TRBD1. V lost 8 bases, J lost 5 bases, and 3 bases stayed unmatched. The CDR3 covers 12 residues. Germline assignment: CDR1 LNHDA and CDR2 SQIVND (reference sequence). CDR3 nucleotide sequence: TGTGCCAGTCGGACAGGGAGAGATACGCAGTATTTT. It codes for CASRTGRDTQYF.

This chain joins TRBV6-5 and TRBJ1-2, with 9 bases lining up with TRBD1. CDR1 is MNHEY and CDR2 is SVGAGI in the germline V gene. The trim removed 2 bases at V and 6 bases at J, leaving 4 bases unmatched. The CDR3 length is 14 residues. The CDR3 nucleotides are TGTGCCAGCAGTTACCGCACAGGGGGCGATGGCTACACCTTC. This encodes CASSYRTGGDGYTF.

The chain links TRBV6-5 to TRBJ2-3; weak D call: TRBD2 (5 bases). The CDR3 is 15 amino acids. Germline assignment: CDR1 MNHEY and CDR2 SVGAGI. V was pared by 4 bases and J by 0 bases, with 11 bases between. The CDR3 reads CASSSRTPSTDTQYF. The CDR3, as DNA: TGTGCCAGCAGTTCCCGGACTCCTAGCACAGATACGCAGTATTTT.

This clone was picked up one time. V usage is TRBV7-9 and J usage is TRBJ1-1, with 7 bases lining up with TRBD1. Germline V gene sequence: CDR1 SEHNR, CDR2 FQNEAQ (reference sequence). The V gene end was trimmed by 4 bases and the J gene end by 4 bases; junction bases not matched to a gene: 3. The CDR3 runs to 13 residues. The CDR3 region has the DNA TGTGCCAGCAGCTACGGACAGGCCACTGAAGCTTTCTTT. The encoded protein is CASSYGQATEAFF.

The chain employs TRBV5-1 and TRBJ1-1; 7 nucleotides match TRBD1. The CDR3 contains 14 residues. Looked up from germline, CDR1 is SGHRS and CDR2 is YFSETQ. J was trimmed by 2 bases and V by 4 bases; bases with no gene match: 5. The CDR3 spells CASSPGTVNTEAFF. The CDR3 DNA sequence: TGCGCCAGCAGCCCTGGGACAGTTAACACTGAAGCTTTCTTT.

J is TRBJ2-3 and V is TRBV6-6, with a weak D call TRBD2 (5 bases). V was shortened by 5 bases and J by 1 base, with 10 bases between the two germline ends. Germline V gene sequence: CDR1 MNHNY, CDR2 SVGAGI (reference sequence). The CDR3 consists of 14 residues. The CDR3: CASSTSYGTDTQYF. CDR3 DNA sequence: TGTGCCAGCAGTACTAGTTATGGCACAGATACGCAGTATTTT.

The gene calls are TRBV4-1 and TRBJ1-2, with 8 positions matching TRBD1. V shed 4 bases, J shed 6 bases, and the junction held 10 bases outside the gene matches. This CDR3 has 15 residues. The germline V gene has CDR1 MGHRA and CDR2 YSYEKL. CDR3 in amino acids: CASSLTPGQVHGYTF. In DNA, the CDR3 is TGCGCCAGCAGCCTTACCCCGGGACAGGTACATGGCTACACCTTC.

This rearrangement joins TRBV5-1 to TRBJ2-5; TRBD1 is a possible D gene (5 bases). Germline values: CDR1 SGHRS, CDR2 YFSETQ. V lost 2 bases and J 2 bases, leaving 16 bases between the germline ends. The CDR3 sequence is 16 residues long. This CDR3 is CASSLGPSDRQETQYF. CDR3 sequence (DNA): TGCGCCAGCAGCTTAGGCCCCTCAGACAGACAAGAGACCCAGTACTTC.

J is TRBJ1-1 and V is TRBV18, with 8 positions matching TRBD1. V lost 2 bases and J lost 7; bases outside the gene matches: 6. Germline loops: CDR1 KGHSH, CDR2 LQKENI. This CDR3 comprises 14 residues. The CDR3 DNA reads as TGTGCCAGCTCACCAACGACAGGGGATATTGAAGCTTTCTTT. This sequence encodes CASSPTTGDIEAFF. The entire variable domain, with the rest obtained from reference TRBV18 and TRBJ1-1, is as follows: NAGVMQNPRHLVRRRGQEARLRCSPMKGHSHVYWYRQLPEEGLKFMVYLQKENIIDESGMPKERFSAEFPKEGPSILRIQQVVRGDSAAYFCASSPTTGDIEAFFGQGTRLTVV.

The chain has TRBV5-1 and TRBJ2-7, with D maybe TRBD2 (7 bases). Germline V lookup: CDR1 SGHRS, CDR2 YFSETQ. The CDR3 loop spans 15 amino acids. The V end lost 5 bases, the J end lost 9 bases, and 24 bases lay between the germline ends. CDR3 nucleotide sequence: TGCGCCAGCAGTCGGGAAACCTTGGGGGGGCAGAGGCAGTACTTC. Protein: CASSRETLGGQRQYF.

The chain links TRBV5-1 to TRBJ2-7; TRBD2 aligns across 8 bases. The CDR3 has 13 residues. Looked up from germline, CDR1 is SGHRS and CDR2 is YFSETQ. After removal of 0 bases from V and 7 bases from J, the junction contained 3 bases not matched to a gene. The CDR3 loop reads CASSLGLAIEQYF. CDR3 in DNA: TGCGCCAGCAGCTTGGGACTAGCGATTGAGCAGTACTTC. The whole variable domain, filled in from reference TRBV5-1 and TRBJ2-7, reads KAGVTQTPRYLIKTRGQQVTLSCSPISGHRSVSWYQQTPGQGLQFLFEYFSETQRNKGNFPGRFSGRQFSNSRSEMNVSTLELGDSALYLCASSLGLAIEQYFGPGTRLTVT.

For the CDR3, the DNA is TGTGCCAGCAGCTTATACACGAATAATTCACCCCTCCACTTT. This sequence encodes CASSLYTNNSPLHF. J is TRBJ1-6 and V is TRBV11-3, with D uncertain. The germline V gene has CDR1 SGHNT and CDR2 YENEEA. V was shortened by 2 bases and J by 5 bases, with 7 bases between the two germline ends. The CDR3 sequence is 14 residues long.

The V and J genes are TRBV11-2 and TRBJ1-1, with D perhaps TRBD1 (6 bases). The CDR3 extends over 19 amino acids. The germline gives CDR1 SGHAT, CDR2 FQNNGV. Trimming shortened V by 6 bases and J by 1 base, and 27 bases separated the two germline ends. CDR3 nucleotide sequence: TGTGCCAGCAGAGCAGGGATGTCGGGGGGGCGCGGCGGGAACACTGAAGCTTTCTTT. Its translation is CASRAGMSGGRGGNTEAFF.

The J gene is TRBJ2-1, the V gene TRBV28; TRBD2 matches at 12 bases. Trimming removed 6 bases from V and 7 bases from J; junction bases left unmatched: 10. CDR3 size: 16 residues. CDR1 is MDHEN and CDR2 is SYDVKM in the germline V gene. The CDR3 coding sequence is TGTGCCAGCAGCAGGAGACTAGCGGGAGAGGGTAATGAGCAGTTCTTC. Translated: CASSRRLAGEGNEQFF.

V is TRBV3-1 (or the pseudogene TRBV3-2) and J is TRBJ2-5, with D possibly TRBD1 on 6 matching bases. The CDR3 spans 14 residues. Germline CDR1 is LGHDT and CDR2 is YNNKEL (reference sequence). The ends were cut back, 0 bases at V and 6 bases at J, with 11 bases in the middle. The CDR3 nucleotides read TGTGCCAGCAGCCAAGAAGGGGGATGGCAGACCCAGTACTTC. Its protein product is CASSQEGGWQTQYF.

The CDR3 DNA reads TGTGCCAGCAGTACCCACAGGGATCAGCCCCAGCATTTT. Amino acid sequence: CASSTHRDQPQHF. V is TRBV6-5 and J is TRBJ1-5; TRBD1 is a possible D gene (6 bases). This CDR3 comprises 13 residues. Germline V gene lookup returns CDR1 MNHEY and CDR2 SVGAGI. V was clipped by 5 bases and J by 5 bases, with 10 bases between them.

The gene calls are TRBV19 and TRBJ2-3, with D hard to call. The CDR3 covers 15 residues. The V and J ends lost 3 bases and 0 bases respectively, with 10 bases between them. CDR1 is LNHDA and CDR2 is SQIVND in the germline V gene (reference sequence). Here the CDR3 reads CASSIVLTSTDTQYF. The CDR3 bases are TGTGCCAGTAGTATCGTGCTAACGAGCACAGATACGCAGTATTTT. The full variable domain, in which reference TRBV19 and TRBJ2-3 provide the parts outside the CDR3, is DGGITQSPKYLFRKEGQNVTLSCEQNLNHDAMYWYRQDPGQGLRLIYYSQIVNDFQKGDIAEGYSVSREKKESFPLTVTSAQKNPTAFYLCASSIVLTSTDTQYFGPGTRLTVL.

The genes are TRBV7-2 and TRBJ1-4, with no clear D. The germline CDR1 and CDR2 sequences are SGHTA and FQGNSA. V was clipped by 1 base and J by 4 bases, with 7 bases between them. CDR3 size: 14 residues. The CDR3 sequence is CASSLESGNEKLFF. CDR3 bases: TGTGCCAGCAGCTTAGAATCCGGTAATGAAAAACTGTTTTTT.

This clone was detected a few times. The chain couples TRBV19 to TRBJ1-5; a weak D match, TRBD1 (6 bases). The V end lost 6 bases, the J end lost 0 bases, and 12 bases lay between the germline ends. CDR1 LNHDA and CDR2 SQIVND come from the germline V gene (reference sequence). The CDR3 extends over 15 amino acids. The CDR3, as DNA: TGTGCCAGTAGACCTCAGGGGTATAGCAATCAGCCCCAGCATTTT. Its protein is CASRPQGYSNQPQHF.

This clone was recorded only once. V is TRBV18 and J is TRBJ1-2, with unresolved D. Trimming cost V 6 bases and J 2 bases, with 10 bases left between them. In germline, CDR1 is KGHSH, CDR2 LQKENI. CDR3 length: 13 residues. The CDR3 nucleotides are TGTGCCAGCTCCTCCGGGGAGAACTATGGCTACACCTTC. Translated: CASSSGENYGYTF.

Details on this clone: Other DNA sequences within the sample encode an identical CDR3. V usage is TRBV18 and J usage is TRBJ1-3; D remains ambiguous. The CDR3 totals 14 residues. The germline V gene has CDR1 KGHSH and CDR2 LQKENI. V gave up 2 bases and J gave up 4 bases, with 9 bases separating them. This chain's CDR3 is CASSPEGSGNTIYF. DNA of the CDR3: TGTGCCAGCTCACCAGAGGGTTCGGGAAACACCATATATTTT.

CDR3 loop: CASSLGQGNYGYTF. CDR3 bases: TGTGCCAGCAGCTTGGGACAGGGGAACTATGGCTACACCTTC. The V and J genes are TRBV5-5 and TRBJ1-2; 8 bases match TRBD1. After removal of 0 bases from V and 2 bases from J, the junction contained 0 bases not matched to a gene. The CDR3 covers 14 residues. Germline V gene sequence: CDR1 SGHKS, CDR2 YYEKEE (reference sequence).

The gene calls are TRBV20-1 and TRBJ1-1; no reliable D call. The CDR3 length is 11 residues. Trimming stripped 6 bases from V and 8 bases from J, with 13 bases between. CDR1 and CDR2 from the germline V gene are DFQATT and SNEGSKA (reference sequence). CDR3 coding DNA: TGCAGTGCAATGGTGGTGACAGAAGCTTTCTTT. Amino acid sequence: CSAMVVTEAFF.

V usage is TRBV28 and J usage is TRBJ2-3; the match to TRBD2 covers 13 bases. The trim removed 4 bases at V and 4 bases at J, leaving 5 bases unmatched. The germline gives CDR1 MDHEN, CDR2 SYDVKM. This CDR3 has 16 residues. The CDR3 is CASSWTSGRRADTQYF. CDR3 DNA sequence: TGTGCCAGCAGTTGGACTAGCGGGAGACGGGCAGATACGCAGTATTTT.

This clone appeared a single time. The CDR3 DNA sequence: TGTGCCAGCAGCCCCCGGACAGGGTCCGGGGCTGAAGCTTTCTTT. Protein product: CASSPRTGSGAEAFF. This chain uses TRBV11-2 with TRBJ1-1; the match to TRBD1 covers 8 bases. Germline CDR1 SGHAT, CDR2 FQNNGV. V dropped 5 bases and J dropped 6; count of bases not matched to a gene: 11. The CDR3 sequence is 15 residues long.

This clone was counted a single time. The chain carries TRBV11-2 and TRBJ2-2; D ambiguous. CDR1 is SGHAT, CDR2 FQNNGV, per germline. V was trimmed by 5 bases and J by 6 bases, leaving 16 bases between them. The CDR3 loop spans 15 amino acids. CDR3 loop: CASSPVGLQSGELFF. CDR3 bases: TGTGCCAGCAGCCCCGTCGGTCTACAGTCCGGGGAGCTGTTTTTT. Filled out from reference TRBV11-2 and TRBJ2-2, the complete variable domain reads EAGVAQSPRYKIIEKRQSVAFWCNPISGHATLYWYQQILGQGPKLLIQFQNNGVVDDSQLPKDRFSAERLKGVDSTLKIQPAKLEDSAVYLCASSPVGLQSGELFFGEGSRLTVL.

As for this clone: This sample also contains other DNA sequences that code for the same CDR3. This rearrangement joins TRBV7-9 to TRBJ2-3, with 7 bases that match TRBD2. Germline CDR1 and CDR2: SEHNR and FQNEAQ (reference sequence). V shed 5 bases and J 0 bases; nucleotides not matched to a gene: 2. The CDR3 consists of 14 residues. The CDR3: CASSPSGSTDTQYF. As DNA, the CDR3 is TGTGCCAGCAGCCCTAGCGGTAGCACAGATACGCAGTATTTT. The full variable domain, completed using reference TRBV7-9 and TRBJ2-3, is DTGVSQNPRHKITKRGQNVTFRCDPISEHNRLYWYRQTLGQGPEFLTYFQNEAQLEKSRLLSDRFSAERPKGSFSTLEIQRTEQGDSAMYLCASSPSGSTDTQYFGPGTRLTVL.

This clone has a single count. The chain uses TRBV9 and TRBJ1-4; weak D call: TRBD1 (6 bases). Germline assignment: CDR1 SGDLS and CDR2 YYNGEE. V shed 1 base and J shed 2 bases, with 6 bases lying between them. The CDR3 is 14 amino acids. The CDR3 loop is CASSVTGTNEKLFF. The CDR3 region has the DNA TGTGCCAGCAGCGTAACAGGGACTAATGAAAAACTGTTTTTT.